Described below is a single T cell receptor (beta chain) sequence and its context. The record originates from a study of blood T cell repertoires in COVID-19. Study as a whole: T cells, B-cell-depleted T cells, or PBMCs supplied cDNA or gDNA.

V gave up 5 bases and J gave up 1 base; unmatched junction bases: 10. Germline V gene lookup returns CDR1 SGHNT and CDR2 YYREEE (reference sequence). The CDR3 length is 17 residues. Per the study methods: Counts of nucleated cells, estimated from reference gene primer amplification, were obtained. Method: immunoSEQ multiplex PCR; TCRdb's copy keeps in-frame clones and lacks some. V and J calls plus clone size are reproduced from that table; the DNA served to infer D and trimming. Of some 150,000 clones in the sample, approximately 85% were seen once. The sample taken for sequencing was peripheral blood. The source is a man aged 55-75 years who had recovered from COVID-19. This sequence joins TRBV5-4 and TRBJ1-5, with 9 bases fitting TRBD1. This chain's CDR3 is CASSHNGQGRSNQPQHF. In DNA form, the CDR3 reads TGTGCCAGCAGTCATAATGGACAGGGGCGGAGCAATCAGCCCCAGCATTTT.